The 30 T cell receptor beta chains below were found in one sample sequenced in a study of T cells in Graves' hyperthyroidism and ophthalmopathy. Researchers took RNA transcripts and amplified the TCR beta CDR3 regions from them. TCR CDR3 regions were first amplified by RT-PCR with HTBI primers. Each CDR3 protein gets one entry after TCRdb re-called the multiplex PCR reads with MiXCR. The sample includes under 350,000 distinct CDR3 sequences, 25% to 30% of them seen just once. Source material: blood. These receptors were taken from a man between 40 and 49 years old with Graves' hyperthyroidism that later progressed to Graves' ophthalmopathy.

V is TRBV6-5 and J is TRBJ2-5; D not certain. The CDR3 is 15 residues long. V was pared by 3 bases and J by 5 bases, with 16 bases between. Germline V gene lookup returns CDR1 MNHEY and CDR2 SVGAGI. The chain's CDR3 is CASSYATLLGETQYF. CDR3 DNA: TGTGCCAGCAGTTATGCCACCCTCCTAGGGGAGACCCAGTACTTC.

Many counts were recorded for this clonotype. CDR3 nucleotide sequence: TGTGCCAGCAGCTATGACTCAAGGGGGGAAGCTTTCTTT. It is translated as CASSYDSRGEAFF. This chain connects TRBV7-3 to TRBJ1-1, with TRBD1 as a possible D gene (6 bases). The CDR3 contains 13 residues. The ends were cut back, 4 bases at V and 8 bases at J, with 14 bases in the middle. Germline CDR1 SGHTA, CDR2 FQGTGA.

This clonotype was seen ten or more times. V is TRBV5-1 and J is TRBJ2-7; TRBD2 is a possible D gene (5 bases). Germline V lookup: CDR1 SGHRS, CDR2 YFSETQ. Trimming stripped 8 bases from V and 0 bases from J, with 12 bases between. The CDR3 runs 13 residues. The CDR3 DNA sequence: TGCGCCAGTCGGACTGCAAGCTCCTACGAGCAGTACTTC. This gives the protein CASRTASSYEQYF.

This chain uses TRBV12-3 or TRBV12-4 with TRBJ1-1; possibly TRBD1 for D (6 bases). The V gene lost 3 bases and the J gene lost 1 base, with 12 bases spanning the gap. CDR3 length: 15 amino acids. The CDR3 DNA reads as TGTGCCAGCAGTTTGGGAGCAGGGGCGAACACTGAAGCTTTCTTT. It codes for CASSLGAGANTEAFF.

The chain has TRBV6-2 or TRBV6-3 and TRBJ1-2, with 9 nucleotides matching TRBD1. V trimming: 6 bases; J trimming: 8 bases; junction bases outside the gene matches: 13. Germline V gives CDR1 MNHEY, CDR2 SVGEGT. The CDR3 is 15 residues long. CDR3 region: CASRVPGQGMRGYTF. The CDR3 region has the DNA TGTGCCAGCAGAGTCCCGGGACAGGGAATGAGAGGCTACACCTTC.

In this sample, this clonotype turned up many times. The rearrangement joins TRBV28 to TRBJ2-7; D not resolved. The CDR3 extends over 14 amino acids. Looked up from germline, CDR1 is MDHEN and CDR2 is SYDVKM. V lost 7 bases to trimming and J lost 1 base, with 14 bases between them. Here the CDR3 reads CASNSNGRSYEQYF. The CDR3 coding sequence is TGTGCCAGCAACTCAAACGGACGGTCCTACGAGCAGTACTTC.

The chain recombines TRBV6-1 with TRBJ2-2, with 7 bases identical to TRBD1. V dropped 3 bases and J dropped 5; count of bases not matched to a gene: 3. In germline, CDR1 is MNHNS, CDR2 SASEGT. This CDR3 region has 14 residues. The CDR3 loop is CASSEGTETGELFF. Written as DNA, the CDR3 is TGTGCCAGCAGTGAGGGGACAGAGACCGGGGAGCTGTTTTTT.

This clonotype has at least ten counts. The rearrangement uses TRBV28 and TRBJ1-2; 9 bases fit TRBD1. Trimming cost V 3 bases and J 5 bases; bases outside gene matches: 4. Germline V gene sequence: CDR1 MDHEN, CDR2 SYDVKM. The length of the CDR3 is 14 residues. The CDR3 loop is CASSLAGQGYGYTF. The CDR3 nucleotides are TGTGCCAGCAGTTTGGCGGGACAGGGATATGGCTACACCTTC.

The chain combines TRBV5-1 with TRBJ1-1; D is perhaps TRBD1 (6 bases). The CDR3 totals 18 residues. V lost 0 bases to trimming and J lost 1 base, with 19 bases between them. CDR1 SGHRS and CDR2 YFSETQ come from the germline V gene. The chain's CDR3 is CASSLEIGTWGANTEAFF. The CDR3 coding sequence is TGCGCCAGCAGCTTGGAGATAGGGACATGGGGAGCGAACACTGAAGCTTTCTTT.

The table lists this clonotype with a few counts. J is TRBJ1-1 and V is TRBV19; D uncertain. Germline V gene data show CDR1 as LNHDA and CDR2 as SQIVND (reference sequence). V shed 3 bases and J shed 1 base, with 9 bases lying between them. The CDR3 is made up of 14 amino acids. CDR3 protein: CASSMNVWNTEAFF. Here the CDR3 DNA reads TGTGCCAGTAGTATGAATGTTTGGAACACTGAAGCTTTCTTT.

The chain has TRBV19 and TRBJ2-7; 12 bases map to TRBD2. The CDR3 length is 14 residues. J was trimmed by 6 bases and V by 5 bases; bases with no gene match: 5. Looked up from germline, CDR1 is LNHDA and CDR2 is SQIVND (reference sequence). The CDR3 region has the DNA TGTGCCAGTAGTTCTAGCGGGAGGGCCTCCGAGCAGTACTTC. Amino acid sequence: CASSSSGRASEQYF.

This chain links TRBV11-2 with TRBJ1-1; 7 bases are a match to TRBD1. In germline, CDR1 is SGHAT, CDR2 FQNNGV. CDR3 size: 16 residues. V lost 5 bases, J lost 3 bases, and 12 bases stayed unmatched. The CDR3 loop is CASSPYHDRVDTEAFF. Written as DNA, the CDR3 is TGTGCCAGCAGCCCATACCATGACAGGGTCGACACTGAAGCTTTCTTT.

This clonotype has ten or more counts. The chain joins TRBV20-1 to TRBJ2-2; the match to TRBD2 covers 7 bases. J was trimmed by 0 bases and V by 3 bases; bases with no gene match: 10. The CDR3 runs 17 residues. Germline V lookup: CDR1 DFQATT, CDR2 SNEGSKA (reference sequence). The CDR3 loop reads CSASSASGLANTGELFF. In nucleotides, the CDR3 is TGCAGTGCTAGTTCGGCTAGCGGCCTCGCGAACACCGGGGAGCTGTTTTTT.

This clonotype was detected ten times or more. The chain employs TRBV7-9 and TRBJ1-1; weak D call: TRBD1 (6 bases). Germline CDR1 and CDR2: SEHNR and FQNEAQ (reference sequence). The CDR3 contains 15 residues. V was pared by 5 bases and J by 4 bases, with 17 bases between. The CDR3 DNA reads TGTGCCAGCAGCCCCCCCAGGGGAGGCGGCACTGAAGCTTTCTTT. It is translated as CASSPPRGGGTEAFF.

This clonotype was seen repeatedly, ten times or more. V usage is TRBV27 and J usage is TRBJ2-7; the D gene is possibly TRBD1 (6 bases). Trimming removed 2 bases from V and 7 bases from J, with 15 bases in between. The CDR3 has 14 amino acids. Germline V lookup: CDR1 MNHEY, CDR2 SMNVEV (reference sequence). The CDR3 coding sequence is TGTGCCAGCAGTTTAGCCAGGGGAATGAGTGAGCAGTACTTC. Translation: CASSLARGMSEQYF.

This chain links TRBV4-3 with TRBJ2-5, with D possibly matching TRBD2 (5 bases). Germline assignment: CDR1 LGHNA and CDR2 YSLEER. The V gene lost 0 bases and the J gene lost 9 bases, with 11 bases spanning the gap. The CDR3 runs to 13 residues. This CDR3 reads CASSQDMARAQYF. Here the CDR3 DNA reads TGCGCCAGCAGCCAAGATATGGCGAGGGCCCAGTACTTC.

Many counts were recorded for this clonotype. This chain joins TRBV10-1 and TRBJ2-7; D could derive from TRBD1 or TRBD2 (5 bases each). Looked up from germline, CDR1 is WNHNN and CDR2 is SYGVQD (reference sequence). CDR3 length equals 15 residues. V dropped 5 bases and J dropped 0 bases, with 14 bases sitting between them. CDR3 amino acids: CASSSGSESSYEQYF. DNA for the CDR3: TGCGCCAGCAGTTCAGGGAGCGAGAGCTCCTACGAGCAGTACTTC.

Ten or more counts support this clonotype. This rearrangement joins TRBV13 to TRBJ2-7; 11 bases match TRBD1. This CDR3 is 15 amino acids long. Germline V gene sequence: CDR1 PRHDT, CDR2 FYEKMQ (reference sequence). V lost 4 bases, J lost 7 bases, and 9 bases stayed unmatched. The CDR3 here is CASSSRTGGLLEQYF. CDR3 DNA sequence: TGTGCCAGCAGCTCAAGGACAGGGGGCCTACTAGAGCAGTACTTC.

This clonotype was counted ten times or more. The chain links TRBV4-2 to TRBJ1-2, with 7 bases aligning to TRBD1. This CDR3 has 17 amino acids. The V segment lost 4 bases and the J segment 5 bases; nucleotides outside the gene matches: 16. CDR1 is LGHNA, CDR2 YNFKEQ, per germline. CDR3 protein: CASSPATGWGPMYGYTF. The CDR3 DNA reads as TGTGCCAGCAGCCCGGCGACAGGGTGGGGGCCAATGTATGGCTACACCTTC.

This clonotype was observed many times. The rearrangement joins TRBV30 to TRBJ1-1; no clear D gene. The V end lost 3 bases, the J end lost 2 bases, and 4 bases lay between the germline ends. CDR3 length: 11 amino acids. In germline, CDR1 is GTSNPN, CDR2 SVGIG (reference sequence). The DNA for the CDR3 is TGTGCCTGGAGCGATAACACTGAAGCTTTCTTT. Translation gives CAWSDNTEAFF.

This clonotype showed up many times. The V and J genes are TRBV5-1 and TRBJ1-1; D possibly corresponds to TRBD1 (5 bases). From germline, CDR1 is SGHRS and CDR2 YFSETQ. V dropped 0 bases and J dropped 4 bases, with 16 bases sitting between them. The CDR3 is 16 residues long. CDR3 coding DNA: TGCGCCAGCAGCTTGGCCTTCGGGACTCTGAGCACTGAAGCTTTCTTT. Translation gives CASSLAFGTLSTEAFF. Combining the CDR3 with reference TRBV5-1 and TRBJ1-1 gives the whole variable domain KAGVTQTPRYLIKTRGQQVTLSCSPISGHRSVSWYQQTPGQGLQFLFEYFSETQRNKGNFPGRFSGRQFSNSRSEMNVSTLELGDSALYLCASSLAFGTLSTEAFFGQGTRLTVV.

This clonotype appeared many times. The J gene is TRBJ2-7, the V gene TRBV6-5, with TRBD1 matching over 8 bases. The CDR3 loop spans 13 amino acids. From germline, CDR1 is MNHEY and CDR2 SVGAGI. The V segment lost 6 bases and the J segment 3 bases; nucleotides outside the gene matches: 4. The CDR3 here is CASRTRGLYEQYF. DNA for the CDR3: TGTGCCAGCAGGACCAGGGGGCTCTACGAGCAGTACTTC.

The chain employs TRBV6-1 and TRBJ2-2; no clear D. The germline gives CDR1 MNHNS, CDR2 SASEGT. This CDR3 has 13 amino acids. V was clipped by 1 base and J by 4 bases, with 4 bases between them. CDR3 in DNA: TGTGCCAGCAGTGAAGGAGTCACCGGGGAGCTGTTTTTT. Encoded protein: CASSEGVTGELFF.

This clonotype was observed at least ten times. V is TRBV4-1 and J is TRBJ2-7, with unresolved D. This CDR3 region has 13 residues. V lost 1 base and J lost 4, with 8 bases in between. Looked up from germline, CDR1 is MGHRA and CDR2 is YSYEKL. This CDR3 reads CASSQGVSYEQYF. CDR3 sequence (DNA): TGCGCCAGCAGCCAAGGGGTATCGTACGAGCAGTACTTC.

The sample holds many counts of this clonotype. The chain joins TRBV2 to TRBJ2-7; TRBD2 agrees at 10 bases. The CDR3 spans 15 residues. V lost 1 base and J lost 6; bases outside the gene matches: 6. CDR1 and CDR2 (germline): SNHLY, FYNNEI. The chain's CDR3 is CASSEVTSGAAEQYF. The CDR3 region has the DNA TGTGCCAGCAGTGAAGTAACTAGCGGGGCGGCCGAGCAGTACTTC.

This clonotype was detected ten times or more. The chain joins TRBV5-1 to TRBJ2-7; the D is unclear. The CDR3 runs to 14 residues. V was shortened by 0 bases and J by 0 bases, with 7 bases between the two germline ends. In germline, CDR1 is SGHRS, CDR2 YFSETQ. The CDR3 spells CASSLETPSYEQYF. CDR3 sequence (DNA): TGCGCCAGCAGCTTGGAGACACCCTCCTACGAGCAGTACTTC.

There are many counts of this clonotype. This chain links TRBV27 with TRBJ2-4; TRBD2 matches at 12 bases. Germline CDR1 and CDR2: MNHEY and SMNVEV (reference sequence). With 6 bases clipped from V and 9 bases from J, the junction kept 3 bases outside the gene matches. This CDR3 comprises 13 residues. The CDR3: CASSLTSGGIQYF. The CDR3 region has the DNA TGTGCCAGCAGCCTGACTAGCGGGGGCATTCAGTACTTC.

This clonotype showed up just a few times. V is TRBV3-1 and J is TRBJ1-2; TRBD1 is a possible D gene (5 bases). Germline V CDR1 and CDR2: LGHDT, YNNKEL (reference sequence). The CDR3 is made up of 13 amino acids. The V gene lost 2 bases and the J gene lost 7 bases, with 11 bases spanning the gap. The CDR3 here is CASSQWEGTGYTF. The DNA of the CDR3 is TGTGCCAGCAGCCAATGGGAGGGGACTGGCTACACCTTC.

The V gene is TRBV7-2, the J gene TRBJ2-7, with TRBD2 matching 9 bases. V was pared by 1 base and J by 0 bases, with 10 bases of the junction left unmatched. This CDR3 has 18 residues. Germline V gene sequence: CDR1 SGHTA, CDR2 FQGNSA. In nucleotides, the CDR3 is TGTGCCAGCAGCTTAGGGCTAGCGGGATGGGGTTACTCCTACGAGCAGTACTTC. Encoded protein: CASSLGLAGWGYSYEQYF.

This clonotype came up many times. The chain links TRBV27 to TRBJ2-2, with 7 positions matching TRBD2. This CDR3 is 15 amino acids long. Unmatched junction bases numbered 1, after V lost 3 bases and J lost 0 bases. The germline V gene encodes CDR1 MNHEY and CDR2 SMNVEV (reference sequence). The CDR3 DNA reads TGTGCCAGCAGTTTCCTAGCGGCGAACACCGGGGAGCTGTTTTTT. Translating gives CASSFLAANTGELFF.